This TCR beta chain was found in a study of blood T cell repertoires in COVID-19. The overall study: Sites in the United States, Italy and Spain provided acute and convalescent COVID-19 samples. The analysed material was cDNA or gDNA that came from T cells, B-cell-depleted T cells, or PBMCs.

This clone appeared once. Per the original methods: Amplified reference gene primers provided the basis for estimating nucleated cell counts. Clones were read by immunoSEQ multiplex PCR, and TCRdb kept only the in-frame ones, dropping some. V, J and clone size reflect that table, while D and trimming were determined from the DNA. In the table there are under 300,000 clones, about 83% of which are singletons. Sequenced material: peripheral blood. This sequence was found in a man younger than 45 who had recovered from COVID-19.

The CDR3 DNA sequence: TGCGCCAGCAGCCAATGGACAGGGGGCCCCGAGCAGTACTTC. Protein product: CASSQWTGGPEQYF. J is TRBJ2-7 and V is TRBV4-1, with 11 bases matching TRBD1. Germline V gene lookup returns CDR1 MGHRA and CDR2 YSYEKL. Trimming at V came to 2 bases and at J to 6 bases, leaving 3 bases not matched to a gene. The length of the CDR3 is 14 residues.